These 17 T cell receptor beta chains originate from one sample sequenced in a study of OX40 agonist ivuxolimab in advanced cancers. The protocol was immunoSEQ multiplex PCR, while the TCRdb copy is restricted to in-frame clones and leaves out a portion. Altogether over 75,000 clones are present, around 90% being singletons, with the ten largest covering about 1.5%. The sample here was CD4+ or CD8+ T cells sorted from blood, taken in a trial of the OX40 agonist ivuxolimab. The source is an adult with an advanced solid tumor such as melanoma, head and neck, liver or kidney cancer.

The V and J genes are TRBV29-1 and TRBJ2-7; 8 bases fit TRBD1. J was trimmed by 2 bases and V by 5 bases; bases with no gene match: 2. There are 12 residues in the CDR3. Germline values: CDR1 SQVTM, CDR2 ANQGSEA. CDR3 sequence reads: CSVRTGPYEQYF. CDR3 in DNA: TGCAGCGTTCGGACAGGGCCCTACGAGCAGTACTTC.

The genes are TRBV29-1 and TRBJ2-3; either TRBD1 or TRBD2 may supply D (5 bases each). The CDR3 runs 11 residues. The V end was cut by 7 bases, the J end by 3 bases, with 8 bases between. Germline lookup yields CDR1 SQVTM and CDR2 ANQGSEA. The CDR3 sequence: CSGGSTDTQYF. The CDR3 nucleotides are TGCAGCGGGGGGTCAACAGATACGCAGTATTTT.

V is TRBV10-3 and J is TRBJ1-5; D unclear. The germline CDR1 and CDR2 sequences are ENHRY and SYGVKD. The CDR3 sequence is 12 residues long. V lost 7 bases and J lost 1, with 5 bases in between. The CDR3 coding sequence is TGTGCCATCATCCGGAGCAATCAGCCCCAGCATTTT. Its translation: CAIIRSNQPQHF.

This chain links TRBV5-4 with TRBJ2-3; TRBD1 or TRBD2 may be the D gene (6 bases each). The CDR3 contains 16 residues. The germline CDR1 and CDR2 sequences are SGHNT and YYREEE (reference sequence). V lost 4 bases to trimming and J lost 1 base, with 16 bases between them. The CDR3 DNA is TGTGCCAGCAGCCCAGTGGGGGGCAGGGGCACAGATACGCAGTATTTT. Translation: CASSPVGGRGTDTQYF.

This rearrangement joins TRBV28 to TRBJ1-5; D is uncertain. Germline V lookup: CDR1 MDHEN, CDR2 SYDVKM. With 6 bases removed from V and 6 bases from J, the gap between germline ends came to 12 bases. The CDR3 extends over 13 amino acids. The CDR3, as DNA: TGTGCCAGCAGACTCCCGCCGGGTCAGCCCCAGCATTTT. Amino acids: CASRLPPGQPQHF.

This sequence joins TRBV28 and TRBJ2-4, with D tentatively TRBD1 or TRBD2 (5 bases each). Looked up from germline, CDR1 is MDHEN and CDR2 is SYDVKM. CDR3 length: 17 residues. V lost 0 bases, J lost 0 bases, and 12 bases lay in between. The DNA for the CDR3 is TGTGCCAGCAGTTTATGGTCAGCCGGGACAGCCAAAAACATTCAGTACTTC. This gives the protein CASSLWSAGTAKNIQYF.

This clone has a single count. V and J are TRBV7-6 and TRBJ2-7, with 10 bases that match TRBD1. CDR1 is SGHVS, CDR2 FNYEAQ, per germline. The CDR3 has 14 residues. V was pared by 5 bases and J by 4 bases, with 5 bases of the junction left unmatched. The CDR3: CASSETGGRYEQYF. In DNA form, the CDR3 reads TGTGCCAGCAGCGAGACAGGGGGCCGGTACGAGCAGTACTTC.

The chain carries TRBV10-3 and TRBJ2-1; D unresolved. The ends were cut back, 10 bases at V and 0 bases at J, with 13 bases in the middle. CDR3 size: 14 residues. Germline loops: CDR1 ENHRY, CDR2 SYGVKD. CDR3 in DNA: TGTGCCACCACCTTAGAGAGCTCCTACAATGAGCAGTTCTTC. Protein sequence: CATTLESSYNEQFF.

This chain joins TRBV10-3 and TRBJ2-1, with a tentative D call TRBD2 (5 bases). CDR3 length equals 14 residues. The germline gives CDR1 ENHRY, CDR2 SYGVKD. V lost 2 bases and J lost 0, with 5 bases in between. CDR3 in DNA: TGTGCCATCAGTGAGGGGAGCTCCTACAATGAGCAGTTCTTC. It encodes CAISEGSSYNEQFF.

This rearrangement joins TRBV30 to TRBJ2-3; D perhaps matches TRBD2 (5 bases). The V end was cut by 4 bases, the J end by 4 bases, with 6 bases between. Germline V gene lookup returns CDR1 GTSNPN and CDR2 SVGIG (reference sequence). The CDR3 has 11 amino acids. The CDR3, as DNA: TGTGCCTGGACCGGGGCAGATACGCAGTATTTT. This codes for CAWTGADTQYF.

This CDR3 reads CASRGGSGELFF. The CDR3 nucleotides read TGTGCCAGTAGAGGGGGGTCCGGGGAGCTGTTTTTT. This chain joins TRBV19 and TRBJ2-2; D is perhaps TRBD1 or TRBD2 (6 bases each). V gave up 6 bases and J gave up 6 bases, with 8 bases separating them. Germline assignment: CDR1 LNHDA and CDR2 SQIVND (reference sequence). This CDR3 has 12 amino acids.

This chain links TRBV7-2 with TRBJ1-5; D is perhaps TRBD1 (5 bases). CDR1 is SGHTA and CDR2 is FQGNSA in the germline V gene. CDR3 size: 15 residues. With 0 bases removed from V and 0 bases from J, the gap between germline ends came to 6 bases. CDR3 sequence (DNA): TGTGCCAGCAGCTTAGCTAGGGGTAGCAATCAGCCCCAGCATTTT. It translates to CASSLARGSNQPQHF.

The rearrangement links TRBV5-1 to TRBJ1-1; D is possibly TRBD1 (5 bases). Trimming stripped 4 bases from V and 1 base from J, with 11 bases between. Germline CDR1 reads SGHRS; CDR2 reads YFSETQ. This CDR3 has 14 amino acids. The CDR3 DNA follows: TGCGCCAGCAGCCTTGACAGCCCGAACACTGAAGCTTTCTTT. Protein sequence: CASSLDSPNTEAFF.

This chain joins TRBV5-1 and TRBJ2-2; D uncertain. Germline V gene lookup returns CDR1 SGHRS and CDR2 YFSETQ. This CDR3 region has 16 residues. Trimming stripped 3 bases from V and 6 bases from J, with 18 bases between. CDR3 loop: CASSWAGSPKAGELFF. CDR3 in DNA: TGCGCCAGCAGCTGGGCCGGTAGTCCCAAGGCCGGGGAGCTGTTTTTT.

This chain joins TRBV11-3 and TRBJ2-3, with D possibly matching TRBD2 (5 bases). The CDR3 totals 16 residues. Germline CDR1 and CDR2: SGHNT and YENEEA. V gave up 5 bases and J gave up 5 bases, with 20 bases separating them. CDR3 nucleotides: TGTGCCAGCAGCCCCGAGGGCCGACCGGTAGTAGATACGCAGTATTTT. Its protein is CASSPEGRPVVDTQYF.

This chain connects TRBV5-1 to TRBJ2-1; maybe TRBD1 (6 bases). V lost 3 bases to trimming and J lost 0 bases, with 10 bases between them. The germline V gene encodes CDR1 SGHRS and CDR2 YFSETQ. CDR3 size: 15 residues. CDR3 nucleotide sequence: TGCGCCAGCAGCTCTGGACAGAGCTCCTACAATGAGCAGTTCTTC. Encoded protein: CASSSGQSSYNEQFF.

This clone was recorded only once. The rearrangement links TRBV9 to TRBJ1-3; a weak D match, TRBD1 (5 bases). Germline-derived CDR1 and CDR2 are SGDLS and YYNGEE. Trimming took 5 bases from V and 0 from J, leaving 15 bases between them. This CDR3 comprises 16 residues. CDR3 sequence: CASRRGGNLSGNTIYF. The CDR3 bases are TGTGCCAGCAGGAGGGGAGGGAATCTCTCTGGAAACACCATATATTTT.